This TCR beta chain was found in a study of T cells after yellow fever vaccination (dated 2019 in TCRdb). Describing the broader study: Libraries from fractions with low cell numbers were prepared with the SMART-Seq v4 Ultra Low Input RNA kit. The cohort comprised two healthy male donors, one aged 18 to 29 and one aged 30 to 40 years. Bulk TCR alpha and beta repertoires were sequenced longitudinally to track T-cell clones before and after primary and booster YFV17D yellow fever vaccination. Blood was drawn at multiple timepoints before and after primary and secondary immunization, with bulk PBMC replicates and cell subsets isolated. Beyond this particular receptor, the publication reports: Because the study included only a couple of donors, the extent to which the findings can be generalized is limited. Compared with the primary T-cell response, the secondary T-cell response was weaker but faster, peaking on day 5 rather than day 15. Computational filtering was required because FACS-sorted repertoires could contain abundant contaminating clonotypes from the bulk population. A small fraction of clonotypes showed up in both the CD4 and CD8 compartments, probably as a result of convergent recombination. Most clones expanded after primary vaccination (around 96% of CD4 and 80% to 90% of CD8) were re-detected after the booster, suggesting that broad memory maintenance occurred.

According to the study, the label for this sample's treatment or condition signals: live attenuated yellow fever vaccine strain. At each blood-draw timepoint, two biological replicates of bulk PBMCs were collected. PBMCs were isolated from peripheral blood using a standard Ficoll-Paque protocol. RNA was extracted with TriZol from bulk PBMCs, CD4 and CD8 fractions, and dextramer-positive and dextramer-negative fractions. This clonotype was counted a few times. What antigen it recognizes has not been identified. No much larger clonotype is one base removed from it; base qualities were not supplied. TCR cDNA was synthesized by 5'RACE template switching, through which a universal primer site and unique molecular identifiers were introduced. cDNA synthesis was primed from both the TCR alpha and TCR beta constant segments. Library amplification involved two PCR steps, and the second step added sample barcodes and sequencing adapters. Libraries were sequenced on Illumina HiSeq 2500 (2x100 bp) or NovaSeq (2x150 bp). The original methods were these. MIGEC handled demultiplexing of reads and collapsing into UMI consensus sequences, while MiXCR performed V(D)J alignment. Clonotypes responding to the vaccine were identified with edgeR on replicate PBMC samples, with the criteria of FDR below 0.01 and a log2 fold change above 5 up to day 15. Bulk clonotypes were assigned CD4 or CD8 identity according to which sequenced CD4 or CD8 repertoire held them at higher abundance. The public sequencing data were trimmed at Q25 with fastp and processed into clonotypes with MiXCR by TCRdb, which kept only in-frame beta chains. Rows with a matching CDR3 protein are joined into one entry that keeps the most common DNA and genes. The authors' filters were not applied to this entry. The sample table contains hundreds of thousands of distinct CDR3 sequences; only one count was recorded for 9% to 15% of them. The top ten hold about 15% of the sample.

The germline ends are 10 bases apart after V is trimmed by 6 bases and J by 1 base. CDR1 and CDR2 are drawn from the germline V gene: SGHTA, FQGNSA. The CDR3 measures 13 amino acids from cysteine to phenylalanine. Here the CDR3 DNA is all that survives: 39 bases in frame from base 1. This sequence originates from a man aged 25 to 40 who received the YFV17D yellow fever vaccine. The specimen comprised PBMCs, sampled on the day of the yellow fever booster vaccination. Here the chain combines TRBV7-2 and TRBJ2-7; the D gene could be TRBD1 or TRBD2, each one agreeing over 5 bases. Read as DNA, the sequence is TGTGCCAGCAGACCCGAGGGGTCCTACGAGCAGTACTTC. It is translated as CASRPEGSYEQYF.